A selection of T cell receptor beta chains follows, all from one sample in a study of blood T cell repertoires in COVID-19. The table came from immunoSEQ multiplex PCR; TCRdb's copy has only in-frame clones and leaves some out. The table lists roughly 140,000 clones, 85% to 90% of them singletons. Sequenced input: PBMCs or T cells enriched from blood (not recorded which). The receptor source for this set is a woman in her thirties with acute COVID-19. CDR3s include the opening cysteine and the closing phenylalanine or tryptophan. A D gene is named only where the DNA matches it firmly. The listing skips clone size in some rows; elsewhere it reads once, few, many or a size class.

d_call	clone_size	j_call	v_call	cdr3_nt	cdr3_aa
TRBD1	NA	TRBJ1-4	TRBV7-9	TGTGCCAGCAGCTTACCCCGGGACAGTTATAATGAAAAACTGTTTTTT	CASSLPRDSYNEKLFF
NA	NA	TRBJ1-5	TRBV15	TGTGCCACCAGCTCCCGGGTAACACTTAATCAGCCCCAGCATTTT	CATSSRVTLNQPQHF
NA	NA	TRBJ1-6	TRBV10-3	TGTGCCATCAGTGAGGGACAGTGGAATTCACCCCTCCACTTT	CAISEGQWNSPLHF
NA	NA	TRBJ1-4	TRBV7-2	TGTGCCAGCAGCCCCGACTCGGGGGGTAGTGAAAAACTGTTTTTT	CASSPDSGGSEKLFF
NA	once	TRBJ2-5	TRBV3-1/TRBV3-2	TGTGCCAGCAGCCCCAGAGGTCCGTTTACCCAGTACTTC	CASSPRGPFTQYF
TRBD2	few	TRBJ2-1	TRBV29-1	TGCAGCGTTGTCGGGGCTAGCGGGAGGATTAGAGAGAATGAGCAGTTCTTC	CSVVGASGRIRENEQFF
NA	NA	TRBJ1-5	TRBV9	TGTGCCAGCAGCAGCGGGGTCAATCAGCCCCAGCATTTT	CASSSGVNQPQHF
NA	NA	TRBJ2-7	TRBV7-8	TGTGCCAGCAGCATGAGCCTCGGTCGACTCTACGAGCAGTACTTC	CASSMSLGRLYEQYF
TRBD1	NA	TRBJ1-2	TRBV13	TGTGCCAGCAACTTACTGGGACAGGGGATTGGCTACACCTTC	CASNLLGQGIGYTF
NA	NA	TRBJ1-5	TRBV19	TGTGCCAGTAGCCAGGGTCTCTATAGCAATCAGCCCCAGCATTTT	CASSQGLYSNQPQHF
NA	NA	TRBJ2-3	TRBV7-9	TGTGCCAGCAGCGTAGGGGCCCCTGATACGCAGTATTTT	CASSVGAPDTQYF
TRBD1	NA	TRBJ2-5	TRBV30	TGTGCCTGGAGGACCGGACAGGGCGTTAGGGAGACCCAGTACTTC	CAWRTGQGVRETQYF
TRBD2	NA	TRBJ2-1	TRBV28	TGTGCCAGCAGCCCGCGGACTAGCGTCGACAATGAGCAGTTCTTC	CASSPRTSVDNEQFF
TRBD2	NA	TRBJ2-3	TRBV11-2	TGTGCCAGCAGCCCGCGGACTAGCGGGGGCACAGATACGCAGTATTTT	CASSPRTSGGTDTQYF
NA	once	TRBJ2-3	TRBV9	TGTGCCAGCAGTTCTACTACAGATACGCAGTATTTT	CASSSTTDTQYF
NA	once	TRBJ2-1	TRBV3-1/TRBV3-2	TGTGCCAGCAGCCAAGATTTTCAAGGGGGAATCAGGTCCTACAATGAGCAGTTCTTC	CASSQDFQGGIRSYNEQFF
NA	NA	TRBJ2-7	TRBV2	TGTGCCAGCAGTGAAGCAACAGGGTTCGCCTACGAGCAGTACTTC	CASSEATGFAYEQYF
NA	NA	TRBJ1-5	TRBV6-6	TGTGCCAGCTTTACAGAAAACAATCAGCCCCAGCATTTT	CASFTENNQPQHF
TRBD2	NA	TRBJ2-7	TRBV15	TGTGCCACCAGCAGAGATGGGTCTAGCGGGGCCCTCGAGCAGTACTTC	CATSRDGSSGALEQYF
NA	NA	TRBJ1-2	TRBV28	TGTGCCAGCAGCTATGAAAGTTCTTTGTCAGGGTATGGCTACACCTTC	CASSYESSLSGYGYTF
NA	few	TRBJ1-2	TRBV3-1/TRBV3-2	TGTGCCAGCGAGGGGGACTATGGCTACACCTTC	CASEGDYGYTF
TRBD2	NA	TRBJ2-1	TRBV6-2/TRBV6-3	TGTGCCAGCAGTCAGCTAGCGGGAGGATCCCATGAGCAGTTCTTC	CASSQLAGGSHEQFF
TRBD2	NA	TRBJ2-1	TRBV29-1	TGCAGCTCGAGAGGACTAGCGGGAGGGAGCTCCTACAATGAGCAGTTCTTC	CSSRGLAGGSSYNEQFF
NA	NA	TRBJ1-5	TRBV15	TGTGCCACCAGCGTCGACATCAGTACTCAGCCCCAGCATTTT	CATSVDISTQPQHF
TRBD1	NA	TRBJ1-3	TRBV28	TGTGCCAGCAGTCGCGCTTGGCGAAACAGGGGTGGAAACACCATATATTTT	CASSRAWRNRGGNTIYF
TRBD2	NA	TRBJ2-7	TRBV5-6	TGTGCCAGCAGTTTGACTAGCTATTACGAGCAGTACTTC	CASSLTSYYEQYF
NA	few	TRBJ1-1	TRBV11-2	TGTGCCAGCAGCTTGGGCAGGGGTAGGTACACTGAAGCTTTCTTT	CASSLGRGRYTEAFF
NA	NA	TRBJ1-2	TRBV19	TGTGCCAGTAGTATGAGCGGCGGCTATGGCTACACCTTC	CASSMSGGYGYTF
TRBD1	NA	TRBJ2-7	TRBV28	TGTGCCAGCAGTTTCCAGACAGGGCCCTACGAGCAGTACTTC	CASSFQTGPYEQYF
NA	NA	TRBJ2-5	TRBV19	TGTGCCAGTAGTATCTTCTTCTCGGAGGAGAAAGAGACCCAGTACTTC	CASSIFFSEEKETQYF
NA	NA	TRBJ2-2	TRBV19	TGTGCCAGTACTGAAGCGGATAGGGTCACCGGGGAGCTGTTTTTT	CASTEADRVTGELFF
TRBD1	NA	TRBJ1-4	TRBV18	TGTGCCAGCTCACCGTACCCAACAGGGGGCAAAGGTGAAAAACTGTTTTTT	CASSPYPTGGKGEKLFF
TRBD1	NA	TRBJ1-1	TRBV2	TGTGCCAGCGGCTTACAGGGGTCCACTGAAGCTTTCTTT	CASGLQGSTEAFF
TRBD2	NA	TRBJ2-1	TRBV6-2/TRBV6-3	TGTGCCAGCAGCAATAGCGGGGATCTCAATGAGCAGTTCTTC	CASSNSGDLNEQFF
NA	NA	TRBJ2-7	TRBV18	TGTGCCAGCTCACCACCGGCGGATTCCTACGAGCAGTACTTC	CASSPPADSYEQYF